These 17 T cell receptor beta chains came from one sample sequenced in a study of blood T cells in healthy people across ages. Combining a sample-barcoded 5' primer with a J-beta primer mix, a second PCR ran for 7 to 11 cycles. TCRdb itself ran the 5' RACE reads through MiXCR, one entry per CDR3 protein. Found here are around 1,100,000 distinct CDR3 sequences, about two fifths of them singletons; the top ten hold around 12%. Material: blood. The receptors here all came from a man younger than 35 in good health.

The CDR3 here is CAWTNGMAGGYTF. The CDR3 coding sequence is TGTGCCTGGACGAATGGGATGGCAGGTGGCTACACCTTC. This chain links TRBV30 with TRBJ1-2; no clear D gene. The CDR3 runs to 13 residues. Trimming removed 4 bases from V and 7 bases from J, with 16 bases in between. In germline, CDR1 is GTSNPN, CDR2 SVGIG (reference sequence).

As to this clonotype: Relative to the germline gene, one junction end is altered; a read error may explain this. This rearrangement joins TRBV7-8 to TRBJ2-4; 8 nucleotides agree with TRBD1. The end of the DNA aligns better with TRBJ2-7, so the J call may be wrong. CDR1 is SGHVS and CDR2 is FQNEAQ in the germline V gene. The CDR3 totals 16 residues. CDR3 sequence (DNA): TGTGCCGGCAGCTTAGTGTTTGGACAGGGAATGGGCGAGCAGTACTTC. Amino acid sequence: CAGSLVFGQGMGEQYF.

The rearrangement uses TRBV20-1 and TRBJ1-2, with D unclear. V dropped 5 bases and J dropped 8 bases, with 12 bases sitting between them. CDR3 length: 11 residues. CDR1 and CDR2 (germline): DFQATT, SNEGSKA (reference sequence). This chain's CDR3 is CSALDARGYTF. CDR3 DNA sequence: TGCAGTGCTTTGGACGCCCGCGGCTACACCTTC.

This clonotype was found many times. In nucleotides, the CDR3 is TGCGCCAGCAGCCAAGATAGTGCAGGCCTCTATGGCTACACCTTC. Encoded protein: CASSQDSAGLYGYTF. The J gene is TRBJ1-2, the V gene TRBV4-3, with D hard to call. Looked up from germline, CDR1 is LGHNA and CDR2 is YSLEER. The CDR3 is 15 residues long. V lost 0 bases and J lost 4, with 12 bases in between.

The chain recombines TRBV12-5 with TRBJ2-1, with TRBD2 identical over 13 bases. CDR3 length: 14 residues. Unmatched junction bases numbered 3, after V lost 6 bases and J lost 7 bases. CDR1 LGHNT and CDR2 FRNRAP come from the germline V gene. In nucleotides, the CDR3 is TGTGCTAGTGGACTAGCGGGGGGGCCGAATGAGCAGTTCTTC. Translated, it gives CASGLAGGPNEQFF.

The chain employs TRBV3-1 and TRBJ1-1; D gene unclear. Trimming removed 0 bases at V and 0 bases at J, with 11 bases between. The CDR3 runs 16 residues. The V gene's germline CDR1 is LGHDT and CDR2 YNNKEL (reference sequence). CDR3 in amino acids: CASSQDPRELNTEAFF. Written as DNA, the CDR3 is TGTGCCAGCAGCCAAGACCCACGGGAGCTGAACACTGAAGCTTTCTTT.

In this sample, this clonotype turned up many times. V and J are TRBV5-1 and TRBJ2-1, with D possibly TRBD1 on 6 matching bases. Germline V gives CDR1 SGHRS, CDR2 YFSETQ. There are 15 residues in the CDR3. V was clipped by 1 base and J by 3 bases, with 11 bases between them. The CDR3: CASSLSQGIYNEQFF. CDR3 DNA: TGCGCCAGCAGCTTGAGCCAGGGGATCTACAATGAGCAGTTCTTC.

On this clonotype itself: This could be a read error, since a much larger clone is one nucleotide away. The chain recombines TRBV29-1 with TRBJ2-1; 11 positions match TRBD2. Judging by the DNA end, TRBJ2-7 fits better; the J call may be wrong. CDR3 length: 14 residues. Germline values: CDR1 SQVTM, CDR2 ANQGSEA. The CDR3 nucleotides are TGCAGCGTTGTTAGCGGGGGGGCCTACAATGAGCAGTACTTC. As protein: CSVVSGGAYNEQYF.

This clonotype was counted between two and nine times. The V gene is TRBV29-1, the J gene TRBJ1-1; the D gene is possibly TRBD1 (6 bases). Germline CDR1 and CDR2: SQVTM and ANQGSEA. V shed 7 bases and J shed 5 bases, with 14 bases lying between them. CDR3 length equals 12 residues. Here the CDR3 DNA reads TGCAGCGCCGCACCTAGGGGGACTGAAGCTTTCTTT. Residues: CSAAPRGTEAFF.

This sequence joins TRBV5-5 and TRBJ1-1, with D possibly TRBD1 on 6 matching bases. Germline lookup yields CDR1 SGHKS and CDR2 YYEKEE (reference sequence). The V end was cut by 5 bases, the J end by 1 base, with 15 bases between. The CDR3 is 15 amino acids. CDR3 region: CASRQGSITNTEAFF. The DNA for the CDR3 is TGTGCCAGCAGACAGGGTTCGATCACGAACACTGAAGCTTTCTTT.

This clonotype was detected only a few times. This CDR3 is CASSQDASLGANVLTF. The CDR3 DNA follows: TGTGCCAGCAGCCAAGACGCAAGTCTGGGGGCCAACGTCCTGACTTTC. This chain links TRBV3-1 with TRBJ2-6; unclear D gene. Germline CDR1 reads LGHDT; CDR2 reads YNNKEL (reference sequence). The V and J ends lost 0 bases and 4 bases respectively, with 10 bases between them. This CDR3 region has 16 residues.

This sequence joins TRBV20-1 and TRBJ1-6; possibly TRBD1 for D (6 bases). Per the germline V gene, CDR1 is DFQATT and CDR2 is SNEGSKA (reference sequence). This CDR3 is built from 12 residues. Trimming took off 6 bases at V and 8 bases at J, with 11 bases between the two ends. The CDR3 spells CSARGPDSPLHF. DNA of the CDR3: TGCAGTGCACGGGGGCCTGATTCACCCCTCCACTTT.

The sample holds a few counts of this clonotype. The chain couples TRBV28 to TRBJ2-1; no clear D. The ends were cut back, 3 bases at V and 9 bases at J, with 15 bases in the middle. Germline V gene lookup returns CDR1 MDHEN and CDR2 SYDVKM. The CDR3 consists of 14 residues. CDR3 protein: CASSFDAGWAEQFF. The CDR3 DNA follows: TGTGCCAGCAGTTTTGATGCCGGTTGGGCTGAGCAGTTCTTC.

This clonotype was seen at least ten times. The chain is built from TRBV20-1 and TRBJ1-2; no clear D. The germline V and J ends were trimmed by 3 bases and 8 bases, with 4 bases remaining between them. The CDR3 totals 9 residues. Germline CDR1 reads DFQATT; CDR2 reads SNEGSKA (reference sequence). This CDR3 is CSASLGYTF. In DNA, the CDR3 is TGCAGTGCTAGTTTGGGCTACACCTTC.

The gene calls are TRBV12-3 or TRBV12-4 and TRBJ1-2; D gene uncertain. V was trimmed by 3 bases and J by 0 bases, leaving 8 bases between them. The CDR3 has 14 amino acids. The CDR3 protein is CASSFPPANYGYTF. The CDR3 DNA reads TGTGCCAGCAGTTTCCCCCCAGCTAACTATGGCTACACCTTC.

Of note for this clonotype: One end of the junction varies from germline; a read error may be responsible. The chain uses TRBV7-2 and TRBJ1-1; D not certain. The length of the CDR3 is 14 residues. The germline gives CDR1 SGHTA, CDR2 FQGNSA. CDR3 sequence (DNA): TGTGCCAGCAGCCCGGGTCTAGTGAACACTAAAGCTTTCTTT. Translating gives CASSPGLVNTKAFF.

The chain employs TRBV20-1 and TRBJ2-3, with 9 bases fitting TRBD2. J gave up 6 bases and V 5 bases, and 12 bases lay outside the gene matches. Germline V gene lookup returns CDR1 DFQATT and CDR2 SNEGSKA (reference sequence). The CDR3 has 15 amino acids. The CDR3 spells CSASGAGTSRDTQYF. The CDR3 DNA reads as TGCAGTGCTTCCGGGGCCGGGACTAGCCGTGATACGCAGTATTTT.